The 8 T cell receptor beta chains given below trace back to one sample, sequenced in a study of beta chain features in type 1 diabetes. The authors reverse transcribed all of the isolated RNA, so sequencing captured expressed TCRB transcripts. Some clones are missing from TCRdb's copy, which holds only in-frame ones; the method was immunoSEQ multiplex PCR. Of over 700,000 clones detected, 15% to 20% appear once; the ten largest clones hold 0.02% to 0.03%. Sequencing was done on a sample of naive CD4+ T cells from blood. All receptors derive from a woman under 30 in good health.

There are a few counts of this clone. The chain has TRBV6-5 and TRBJ2-4, with 7 bases fitting TRBD1. This CDR3 region has 14 residues. Trimming removed 6 bases from V and 1 base from J; junction bases left unmatched: 3. Germline lookup yields CDR1 MNHEY and CDR2 SVGAGI. CDR3 amino acids: CASRLGQAKNIQYF. CDR3 bases: TGTGCCAGCAGACTGGGACAGGCCAAAAACATTCAGTACTTC.

The V call is TRBV27, the J call TRBJ2-3; D remains unclear. This CDR3 spans 14 amino acids. Trimming left V 5 bases short and J 6 bases short, with 15 bases between. Germline V gene sequence: CDR1 MNHEY, CDR2 SMNVEV (reference sequence). The CDR3 reads CASSPLSSRDTQYF. CDR3 nucleotides: TGTGCCAGCAGTCCCCTGTCGTCAAGGGATACGCAGTATTTT.

This clone was picked up a small number of times. This rearrangement joins TRBV7-9 to TRBJ2-1; no reliable D call. Germline CDR1 SEHNR, CDR2 FQNEAQ (reference sequence). The CDR3 spans 15 residues. Trimming removed 5 bases at V and 0 bases at J, with 11 bases between. The CDR3 DNA is TGTGCCAGCAGCGCGGCGCCTTCCTCCTACAATGAGCAGTTCTTC. Translation gives CASSAAPSSYNEQFF.

The chain has TRBV19 and TRBJ2-7, with D perhaps assigned TRBD1 or TRBD2 (5 bases each). Trimming pared 5 bases from V and 3 bases from J, leaving 17 bases between. Germline loops: CDR1 LNHDA, CDR2 SQIVND (reference sequence). The CDR3 extends over 15 amino acids. This chain's CDR3 is CASSPWDRGVYEQYF. The DNA for the CDR3 is TGTGCCAGTAGTCCCTGGGATAGAGGGGTCTACGAGCAGTACTTC.

In this sample, this clone turned up a few times. The chain couples TRBV21-1 to TRBJ2-1. TRBV21-1 is a known pseudogene. The CDR3 runs 17 residues. The CDR3 nucleotides read TGTGCCAGCAGCAAAAGAGAGACGGATGGATCCTACAATGAGCAGTTCTTC. Residues: CASSKRETDGSYNEQFF.

This chain connects TRBV7-2 to TRBJ2-4; D might be TRBD2 (5 bases). The CDR3 has 14 amino acids. The germline V and J ends were trimmed by 5 bases and 7 bases, with 15 bases remaining between them. The germline CDR1 and CDR2 sequences are SGHTA and FQGNSA. The CDR3 DNA reads TGTGCCAGCAGCCCGAGATCGGGGTTGAACATTCAGTACTTC. Protein product: CASSPRSGLNIQYF.

The chain couples TRBV6-5 to TRBJ2-3; TRBD1 matches 7 bases. The germline CDR1 and CDR2 sequences are MNHEY and SVGAGI. The V gene end was trimmed by 1 base and the J gene end by 3 bases; junction bases not matched to a gene: 4. This CDR3 is 15 amino acids long. CDR3 region: CASSYWDRPTDTQYF. As DNA, the CDR3 is TGTGCCAGCAGTTACTGGGACAGACCGACAGATACGCAGTATTTT.

This clone was observed a handful of times. The gene calls are TRBV7-2 and TRBJ2-3, with 7 positions matching TRBD1. The junction had 4 bases not matched to a gene; V was cut back by 7 bases and J by 3 bases. This CDR3 comprises 13 residues. Germline V gene data show CDR1 as SGHTA and CDR2 as FQGNSA. CDR3 DNA sequence: TGTGCCAGCAACCCAGGGGGAACAGATACGCAGTATTTT. Protein: CASNPGGTDTQYF.